This T cell receptor beta chain was identified during a study of monozygotic twins with inflammatory bowel disease. Comment on this clonotype: Its target is unknown.

TCRdb processed the 5' RACE reads again and assigns one entry to each CDR3 protein, with no DNA. The sample totals 300,000 to 350,000 distinct CDR3 sequences. General study results and limits: Twin pairs that were concordant did not differ from discordant pairs in repertoire similarity, possibly from limited power.

The source is a human donor with ulcerative colitis or Crohn's disease, or a healthy co-twin of an affected twin (not recorded which). Sequencing was performed on blood.

CDR3: CASSVEQGSTGWETQYF. This chain links TRBV9 with TRBJ2-5; the TCRdb call, TRBD1, lacks DNA for checking. This CDR3 has 17 amino acids. CDR1 SGDLS and CDR2 YYNGEE come from the germline V gene.